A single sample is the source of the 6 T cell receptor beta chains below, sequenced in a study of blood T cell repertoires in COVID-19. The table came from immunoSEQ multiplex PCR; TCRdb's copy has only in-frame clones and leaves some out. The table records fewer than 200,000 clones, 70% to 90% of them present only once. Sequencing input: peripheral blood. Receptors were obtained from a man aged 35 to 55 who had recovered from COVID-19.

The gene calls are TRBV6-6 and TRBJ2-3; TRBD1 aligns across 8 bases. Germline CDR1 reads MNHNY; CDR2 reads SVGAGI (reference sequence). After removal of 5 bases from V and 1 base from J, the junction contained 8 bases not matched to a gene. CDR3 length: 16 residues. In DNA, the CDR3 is TGTGCCAGCAGTCGACGGCCGGGACAGGGCACAGATACGCAGTATTTT. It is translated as CASSRRPGQGTDTQYF.

The CDR3 protein is CASSEKGLAGRGEQYF. In DNA, the CDR3 is TGTGCCAGCAGTGAAAAGGGACTAGCGGGACGGGGCGAGCAGTACTTC. The chain has TRBV2 and TRBJ2-7; 13 positions match TRBD2. The CDR3 extends over 16 amino acids. V dropped 2 bases and J dropped 6; count of bases not matched to a gene: 7. In germline, CDR1 is SNHLY, CDR2 FYNNEI.

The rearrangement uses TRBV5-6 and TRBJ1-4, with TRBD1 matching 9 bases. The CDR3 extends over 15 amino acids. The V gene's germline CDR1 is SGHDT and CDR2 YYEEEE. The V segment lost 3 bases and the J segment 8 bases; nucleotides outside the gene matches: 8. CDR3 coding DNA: TGTGCCAGCAGCTACCAACAGGGGGCAGGGGAAAAACTGTTTTTT. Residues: CASSYQQGAGEKLFF.

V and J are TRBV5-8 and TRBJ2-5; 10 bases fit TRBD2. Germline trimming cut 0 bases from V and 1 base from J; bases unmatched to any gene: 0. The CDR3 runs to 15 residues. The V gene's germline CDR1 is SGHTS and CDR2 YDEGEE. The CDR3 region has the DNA TGTGCCAGCAGCTTGGGACTAGCGGGCCAAGAGACCCAGTACTTC. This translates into CASSLGLAGQETQYF.

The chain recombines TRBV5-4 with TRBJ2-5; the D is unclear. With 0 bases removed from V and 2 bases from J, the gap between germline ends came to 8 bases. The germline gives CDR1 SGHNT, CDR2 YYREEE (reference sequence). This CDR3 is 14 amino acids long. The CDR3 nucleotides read TGTGCCAGCAGCTTGGACAGTACTCAAGAGACCCAGTACTTC. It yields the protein CASSLDSTQETQYF.

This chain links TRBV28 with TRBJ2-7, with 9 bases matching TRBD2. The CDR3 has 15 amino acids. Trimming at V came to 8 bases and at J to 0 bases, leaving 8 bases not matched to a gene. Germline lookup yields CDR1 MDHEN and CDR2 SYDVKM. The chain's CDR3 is CASGTSGGSSYEQYF. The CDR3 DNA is TGTGCCAGCGGGACGAGCGGGGGGAGCTCCTACGAGCAGTACTTC.